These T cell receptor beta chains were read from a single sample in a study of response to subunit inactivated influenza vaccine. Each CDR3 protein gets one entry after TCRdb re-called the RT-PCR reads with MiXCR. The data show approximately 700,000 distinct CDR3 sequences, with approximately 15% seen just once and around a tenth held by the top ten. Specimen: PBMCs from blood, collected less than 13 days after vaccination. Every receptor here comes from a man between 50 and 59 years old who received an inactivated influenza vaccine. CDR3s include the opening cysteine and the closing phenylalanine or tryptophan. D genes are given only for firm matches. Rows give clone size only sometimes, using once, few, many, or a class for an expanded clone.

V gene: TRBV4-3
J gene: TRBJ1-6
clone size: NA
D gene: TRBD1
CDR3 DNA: TGCGCCAGCAGACTGGGGACAGGGAGGGGTTCACCCCTCCACTTT
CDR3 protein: CASRLGTGRGSPLHF

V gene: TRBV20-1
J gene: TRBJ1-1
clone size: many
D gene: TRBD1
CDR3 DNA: TGCAGTGCTAGAGATCCGCAGGGGGATGGAGCTTTCTTT
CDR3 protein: CSARDPQGDGAFF

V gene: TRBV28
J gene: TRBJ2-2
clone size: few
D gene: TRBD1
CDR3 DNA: TGTGCCAGCAGCTCGCGGGACAGGTCCACCGGGGAGCTGTTTTTT
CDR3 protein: CASSSRDRSTGELFF

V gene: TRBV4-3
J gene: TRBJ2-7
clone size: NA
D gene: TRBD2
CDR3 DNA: TGCGCCAGCAGCCAATATTCTAGCGGGACCCCCTACGAGCAGTACTTC
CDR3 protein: CASSQYSSGTPYEQYF

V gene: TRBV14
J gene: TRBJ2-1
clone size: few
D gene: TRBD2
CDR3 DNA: TGTGCCAGCAGCCAAGACAGTTTCTCGCTAGCGGGCTATGAGCAGTTCTTC
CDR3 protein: CASSQDSFSLAGYEQFF

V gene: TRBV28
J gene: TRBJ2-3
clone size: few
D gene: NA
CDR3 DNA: TGTGCCAGCAGTTTATCCAGTTTTAAAGATACGCAGTATTTT
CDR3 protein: CASSLSSFKDTQYF

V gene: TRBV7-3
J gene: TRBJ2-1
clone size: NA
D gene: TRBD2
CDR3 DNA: TGTGCCAGCAGCTCCCTACTAGCGGGAGGTAGCGGTGAGCAGTTCTTC
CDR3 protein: CASSSLLAGGSGEQFF

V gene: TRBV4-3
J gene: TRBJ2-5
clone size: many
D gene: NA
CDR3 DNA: TGCGCCAGCAGCCAAGAGATGGCAGGAGAGACCCAGTACTTC
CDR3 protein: CASSQEMAGETQYF

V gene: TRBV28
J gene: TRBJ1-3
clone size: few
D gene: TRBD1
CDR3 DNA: TGTGCCAGCAGTTTACCCCACAGGGGCGCTGGAAACACCATATATTTT
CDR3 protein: CASSLPHRGAGNTIYF

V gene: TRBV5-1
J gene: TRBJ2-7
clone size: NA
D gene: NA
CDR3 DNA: TGCGCCAGCAGTAACCCGGGAGCCGAGCGGCAGTACTTC
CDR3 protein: CASSNPGAERQYF

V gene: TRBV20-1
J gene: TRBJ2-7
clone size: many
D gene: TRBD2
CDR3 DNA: TGCAGTGCTACTCTAGCGGGCCCCTCCTACGAGCAGTACTTC
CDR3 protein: CSATLAGPSYEQYF

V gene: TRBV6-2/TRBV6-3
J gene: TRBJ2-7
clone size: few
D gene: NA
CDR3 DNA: TGTGCCAGCAGTTACGGGCGGTACGAGCAGTACTTC
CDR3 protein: CASSYGRYEQYF

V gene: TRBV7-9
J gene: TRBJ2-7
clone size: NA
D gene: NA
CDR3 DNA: TGTGCCAGCAGTCCTAAGTTGGGGTTTGCCTACGAGCAGTACTTC
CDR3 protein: CASSPKLGFAYEQYF

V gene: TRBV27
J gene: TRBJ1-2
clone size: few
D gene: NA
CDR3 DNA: TGTGCCAGCAGCTCAATCGACGCAGGCTACACCTTC
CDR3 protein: CASSSIDAGYTF

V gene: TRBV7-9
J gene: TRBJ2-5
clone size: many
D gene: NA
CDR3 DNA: TGTGCCAGCAGCTTAGGGCTCCGACGGGTAGAGACCCAGTACTTC
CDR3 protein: CASSLGLRRVETQYF

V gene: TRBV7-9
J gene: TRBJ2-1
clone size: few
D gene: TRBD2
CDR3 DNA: TGTGCCAGCAGCCCCCCAAGCGGGGCCATTCACAATGAGCAGTTCTTC
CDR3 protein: CASSPPSGAIHNEQFF

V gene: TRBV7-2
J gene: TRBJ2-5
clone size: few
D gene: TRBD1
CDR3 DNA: TGTGCCAGCAGCCGGACAGGGATCCAAGAGACCCAGTACTTC
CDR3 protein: CASSRTGIQETQYF

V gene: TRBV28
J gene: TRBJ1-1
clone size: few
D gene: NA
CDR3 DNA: TGTGCCAGCAGTCCCCCGACGGTGGCGGGCACTGAAGCTTTCTTT
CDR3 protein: CASSPPTVAGTEAFF

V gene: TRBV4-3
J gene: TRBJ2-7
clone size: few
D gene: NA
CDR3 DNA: TGCGCCAGCAGCCGGGACTTCCACGAGCAGTACTTC
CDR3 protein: CASSRDFHEQYF

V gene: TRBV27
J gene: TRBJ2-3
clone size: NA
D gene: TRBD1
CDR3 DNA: TGTGCCAGCAGTCCCTGGACAGGGGGCGGTTCAGATACGCAGTATTTT
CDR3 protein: CASSPWTGGGSDTQYF

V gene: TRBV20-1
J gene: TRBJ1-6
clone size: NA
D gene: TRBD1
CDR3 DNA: TGCAGTGCTACGGACAGGGTGGGTTCACCCCTCCACTTT
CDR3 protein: CSATDRVGSPLHF

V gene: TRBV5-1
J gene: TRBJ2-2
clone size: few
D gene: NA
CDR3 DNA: TGCGCCAGCAGGTCAGGGCCGGCAGCGGCCGGGGAGCTGTTTTTT
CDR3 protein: CASRSGPAAAGELFF

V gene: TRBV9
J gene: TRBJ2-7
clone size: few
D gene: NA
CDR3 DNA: TGTGCCAGCAGCGTAGGCCCCAGAGGGGGGTGGCACGAGCAGTACTTC
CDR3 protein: CASSVGPRGGWHEQYF

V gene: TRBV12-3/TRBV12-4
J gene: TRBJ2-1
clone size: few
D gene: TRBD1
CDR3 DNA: TGTGCCAGCAGTGTAACGACAGGGGGCGGTTACAATGAGCAGTTCTTC
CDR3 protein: CASSVTTGGGYNEQFF

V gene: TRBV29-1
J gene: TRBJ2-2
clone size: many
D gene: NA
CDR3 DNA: TGCAGCGTTGGGCAGAACACCGGGGAGCTGTTTTTT
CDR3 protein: CSVGQNTGELFF

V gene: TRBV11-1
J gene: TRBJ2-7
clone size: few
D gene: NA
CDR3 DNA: TGTGCCAGCAGCTCGTTCACACAGGGTTACGAGCAGTACTTC
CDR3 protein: CASSSFTQGYEQYF

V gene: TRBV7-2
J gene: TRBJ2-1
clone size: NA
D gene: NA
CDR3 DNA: TGTGCCAGCAGCTTAGTCGGACAGAACTACAATGAGCAGTTCTTC
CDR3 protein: CASSLVGQNYNEQFF

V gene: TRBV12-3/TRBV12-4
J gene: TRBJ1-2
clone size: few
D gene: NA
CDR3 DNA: TGTGCCAGCAGGCCCGGACGGGACCATGGCTACACCTTC
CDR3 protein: CASRPGRDHGYTF